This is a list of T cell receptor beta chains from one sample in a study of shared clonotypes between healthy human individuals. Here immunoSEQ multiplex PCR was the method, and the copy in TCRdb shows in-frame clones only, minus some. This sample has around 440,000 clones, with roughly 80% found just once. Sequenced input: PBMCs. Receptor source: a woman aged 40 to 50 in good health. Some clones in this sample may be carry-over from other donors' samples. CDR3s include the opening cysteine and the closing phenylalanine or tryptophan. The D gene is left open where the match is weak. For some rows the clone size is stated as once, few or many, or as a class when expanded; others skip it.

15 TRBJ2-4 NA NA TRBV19 TGTGCCAGTAGTACCTTGAAAGCAGCCAAAAACATTCAGTACTTC CASSTLKAAKNIQYF
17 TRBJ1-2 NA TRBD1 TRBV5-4 TGTGCCAGCAGCCCAAGGACAGGGTCGAGAACTAACTATGGCTACACCTTC CASSPRTGSRTNYGYTF
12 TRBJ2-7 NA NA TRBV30 TGTGCCTGGAGTCCTAGTTCCTACGAGCAGTACTTC CAWSPSSYEQYF
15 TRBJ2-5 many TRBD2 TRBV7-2 TGTGCCAGCAGCCGGTCTGGACTAGCCGAAGAGACCCAGTACTTC CASSRSGLAEETQYF
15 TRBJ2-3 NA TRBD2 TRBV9 TGTGCCAGCAGCGATGCCCAGGGGACTAGCGGAACGCAGTATTTT CASSDAQGTSGTQYF
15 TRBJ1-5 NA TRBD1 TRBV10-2 TGCGCCAGCAGTGAGCCGGACAGGGGATCGCAGCCCCAGCATTTT CASSEPDRGSQPQHF
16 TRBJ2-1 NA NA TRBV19 TGTGCCAGTAGTATACCAGGGGGGGCCTCCCTACAGGGGCAGTTCTTC CASSIPGGASLQGQFF
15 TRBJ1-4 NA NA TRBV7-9 TGTGCCAGCAGCCCCATACTTTCAACTAATGAAAAACTGTTTTTT CASSPILSTNEKLFF
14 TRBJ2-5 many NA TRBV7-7 TGTGCCAGCAGCTTAGATCTGGGGAGCGAGACCCAGTACTTC CASSLDLGSETQYF
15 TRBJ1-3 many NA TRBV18 TGTGCCAGCTCACCGTCGCCACAGATAGAAAACACCATATATTTT CASSPSPQIENTIYF
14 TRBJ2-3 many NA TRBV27 TGTGCCAGCAGTTTATCGGTTAGCACAGATACGCAGTATTTT CASSLSVSTDTQYF
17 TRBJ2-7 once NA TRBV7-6 TGTGCCAGCAGCTTGTATAGGGACTCGAGAAGCTCCTACGAGCAGTACTTC CASSLYRDSRSSYEQYF
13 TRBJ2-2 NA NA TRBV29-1 TGCAGGAAACAGGGTGTGAACACCGGGGAGCTGTTTTTT CRKQGVNTGELFF
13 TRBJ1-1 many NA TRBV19 TGTGCCAGTAGCAAAGGACAGTCCATAGAAGCTTTCTTT CASSKGQSIEAFF
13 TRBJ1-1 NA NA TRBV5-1 TGCGCCAGCAGCTTTGCCGGTGGGACTGAAGCTTTCTTT CASSFAGGTEAFF
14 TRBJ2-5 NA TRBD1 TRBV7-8 TGTGCCAGCACCCCTGACAGGGGTTTGGAGACCCAGTACTTC CASTPDRGLETQYF
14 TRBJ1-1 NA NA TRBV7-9 TGTGCCAGCAGCTTAGGAGGGACCAACACTGAAGCTTTCTTT CASSLGGTNTEAFF
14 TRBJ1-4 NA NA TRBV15 TGTGCCACCAGCGGCCGGGGGGTGAATGAAAAACTGTTTTTT CATSGRGVNEKLFF
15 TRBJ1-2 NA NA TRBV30 TGTGCCTGGAGTGTACCATGGGGACCTAACTATGGCTACACCTTC CAWSVPWGPNYGYTF
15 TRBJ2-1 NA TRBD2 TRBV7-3 TGTGCCAGCAGCAGGGGACTAGCGGGAGTAGAGGAGCAGTTCTTC CASSRGLAGVEEQFF
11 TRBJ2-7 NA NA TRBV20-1 TGCAGTGCTAGAGGGTTCAGCGAGCAGTACTTC CSARGFSEQYF
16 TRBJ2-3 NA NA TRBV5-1 TGCGCCAGCAGCGCCACCCCGCCAGACTCCACAGATACGCAGTATTTT CASSATPPDSTDTQYF
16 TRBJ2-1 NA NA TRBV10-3 TGTGCCATCAGTGGGTCCGGACAGAACTCCTACAATGAGCAGTTCTTC CAISGSGQNSYNEQFF
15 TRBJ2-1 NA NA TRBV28 TGTGCCAGCAGGGGTAGCGGCCATACTAACAATGAGCAGTTCTTC CASRGSGHTNNEQFF
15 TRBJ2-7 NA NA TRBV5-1 TGCGCCAGCAGCTTGACAGGGAGTCCCGCCTACGAGCAGTACTTC CASSLTGSPAYEQYF
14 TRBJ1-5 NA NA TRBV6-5 TGTGCCAGCAGTCCTCTACAGAGAAGACAGCCCCAGCATTTT CASSPLQRRQPQHF
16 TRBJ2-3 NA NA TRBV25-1 TGTGCCAGCAGTGAATTGACGGGAGAGGGCACAGATACGCAGTATTTT CASSELTGEGTDTQYF
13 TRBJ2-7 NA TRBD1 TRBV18 TGTGCCAGCTCACCTAGACAGGGCTACGAGCAGTACTTC CASSPRQGYEQYF
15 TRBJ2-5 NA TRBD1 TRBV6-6 TGTGCCAGCAGTTACGCAGACAGGGTCGCCGAGACCCAGTACTTC CASSYADRVAETQYF
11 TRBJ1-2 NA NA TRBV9 TGTGCCAGCAGCGGGACCCGAGGCTACACCTTC CASSGTRGYTF
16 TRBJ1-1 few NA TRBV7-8 TGTGCCAGCAGCTTAGTAGGGTCCAGGGCCTACACTGAAGCTTTCTTT CASSLVGSRAYTEAFF
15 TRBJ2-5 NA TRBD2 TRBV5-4 TGTGCCAGCAGCAGTGGACTAGCTGCCCAAGAGACCCAGTACTTC CASSSGLAAQETQYF
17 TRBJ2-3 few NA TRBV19 TGTGCCAGTAGTATAGATCTTCGGGGGTACAACCCAGATACGCAGTATTTT CASSIDLRGYNPDTQYF
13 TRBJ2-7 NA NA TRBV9 TGTGCCAGCAGCCCCGGGGCCTTTCGGGAGCAGTACTTC CASSPGAFREQYF
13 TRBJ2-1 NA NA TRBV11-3 TGTGCCAGCAGCTTGAGTAGGGTCAATGAGCAGTTCTTC CASSLSRVNEQFF
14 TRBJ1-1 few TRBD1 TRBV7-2 TGTGCCAGCAGCTTAGCGACAGGGAGGACTGAAGCTTTCTTT CASSLATGRTEAFF
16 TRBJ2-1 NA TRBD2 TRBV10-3 TGTGCCATCAGTGAGTCCGGCGGGAGGATCCCCAATGAGCAGTTCTTC CAISESGGRIPNEQFF
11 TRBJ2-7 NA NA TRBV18 TGTGCCAGCTCAGGGGACTACGAGCAGTACTTC CASSGDYEQYF
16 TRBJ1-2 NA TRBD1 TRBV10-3 TGTGCCATCAGTGGGGGACAGGGGACGAGTTACTATGGCTACACCTTC CAISGGQGTSYYGYTF
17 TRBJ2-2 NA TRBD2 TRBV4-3 TGCGCCAGCAGCCAATGGGGACTAGCGGGAGGGCCCGGGGAGCTGTTTTTT CASSQWGLAGGPGELFF
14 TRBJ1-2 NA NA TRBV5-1 TGCGTCAGCAGCTTGGAGACACCTAACTATGGCTACACCTTC CVSSLETPNYGYTF
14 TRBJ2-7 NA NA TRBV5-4 TGTGCCAGCCGCCAGGGTTCTAGCTCCTACGAGCAGTACTTC CASRQGSSSYEQYF
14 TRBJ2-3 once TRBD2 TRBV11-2 TGTGCCAGCAGCTTAGTACCCGGGAGGGATACGCAGTATTTT CASSLVPGRDTQYF
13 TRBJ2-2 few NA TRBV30 TGTGCCTGGAGTCCAACGGGGCTCGGGGAGCTGTTTTTT CAWSPTGLGELFF
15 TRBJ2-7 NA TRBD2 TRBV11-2 TGTGCCAGCAGCGCGCAACTAGCGGGAGCTTACGAGCAGTACTTC CASSAQLAGAYEQYF
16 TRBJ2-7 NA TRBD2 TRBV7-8 TGTGCCAGCAGCCCACACAGCGGGAGGAACGGCTACGAGCAGTACTTC CASSPHSGRNGYEQYF